Described below is a single TCR beta chain sequence and its context. This specimen belongs to a study of PD-L1 blockade in urothelial cancer. Sequenced by immunoSEQ multiplex PCR; TCRdb stores in-frame clones only, minus some. The profile shows 100,000 to 150,000 clones, 65% to 85% of them singletons. V lost 1 base and J lost 2, with 6 bases in between. CDR3 size: 12 residues. Per the germline V gene, CDR1 is GTSNPN and CDR2 is SVGIG (reference sequence). Described time point: pretreatment peripheral blood. V gene TRBV30 combines with J gene TRBJ2-7; no clear D. The sample was PBMCs, taken around atezolizumab (anti-PD-L1) treatment. The receptor was isolated from a man aged 45-65 years with urothelial cancer. CDR3 DNA: TGTGCCTGGAGTGCGTCCCCCTACGAGCAGTACTTC. It translates to CAWSASPYEQYF.